The sequence of this T cell receptor (beta chain) was determined in a study of low-dose radiotherapy and immunotherapy resistance in tumors. Study information: Patients were treated with intravenous nivolumab at 240 mg every two weeks and were also dosed with ipilimumab at 1 mg/kg every six weeks.

Germline-derived CDR1 and CDR2 are SGHNT and YYREEE (reference sequence). The V segment lost 4 bases and the J segment 4 bases; nucleotides outside the gene matches: 13. The CDR3 runs to 17 residues. Noted time point: after trial treatment. Treatment given: LDRT plus nivolumab, ipilimumab, low-dose cyclophosphamide and aspirin (RACIN trial). Inclusion covered patients whose advanced solid tumors lacked tumor-infiltrating lymphocytes. Covering alpha and beta chains, TRAV- and TRBV-specific primers were used for the first-strand cDNA. Amplification of TCRs used a constant-region primer and V-primer adapter for roughly 21 PCR cycles. Through in vitro transcription, the mRNA that had been isolated was amplified. TCRdb used MiXCR to reprocess the reads, holding one entry per CDR3 protein. Among fewer than 110,000 distinct CDR3 sequences listed, more than 20% were seen once. This clonotype appeared many times.

The TCR comes from a male donor with prostate cancer. This chain joins TRBV5-4 and TRBJ2-5; 10 bases fit TRBD2. The sample consisted of PBMCs, taken after low-dose radiotherapy plus immunotherapy. CDR3 residues: CASSRLAGEGRRETQYF. The CDR3 region has the DNA TGTGCCAGCAGCCGCCTAGCGGGGGAAGGACGGAGAGAGACCCAGTACTTC.